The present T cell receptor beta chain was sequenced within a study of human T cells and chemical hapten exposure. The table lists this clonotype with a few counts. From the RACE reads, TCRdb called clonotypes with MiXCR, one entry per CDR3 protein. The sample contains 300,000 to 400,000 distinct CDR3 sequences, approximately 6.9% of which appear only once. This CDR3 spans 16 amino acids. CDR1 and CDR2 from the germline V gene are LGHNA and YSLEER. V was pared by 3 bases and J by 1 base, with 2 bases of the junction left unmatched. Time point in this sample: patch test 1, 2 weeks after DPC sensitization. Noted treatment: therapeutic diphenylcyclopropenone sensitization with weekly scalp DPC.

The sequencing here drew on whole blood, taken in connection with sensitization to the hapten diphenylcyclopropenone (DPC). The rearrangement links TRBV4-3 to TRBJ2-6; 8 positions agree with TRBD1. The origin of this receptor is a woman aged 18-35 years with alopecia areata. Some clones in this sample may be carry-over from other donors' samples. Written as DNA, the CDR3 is TGCGCCAGCAGCCATGACAGGGGTTCTGGGGCCAACGTCCTGACTTTC. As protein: CASSHDRGSGANVLTF.